A single sample gave rise to the 27 T cell receptor beta chains below, sequenced in a study of cytotoxic CD8 clonotypes in ibrutinib-treated CLL. Clones were read by immunoSEQ multiplex PCR, and TCRdb kept only the in-frame ones, dropping some. The top ten hold approximately 13% of the sample, which has 45,000 or so clones, nearly 70% seen once. The specimen was PBMCs, collected after 12 months of ibrutinib treatment. Source of these receptors: a human donor with chronic lymphocytic leukemia.

The J gene is TRBJ2-1, the V gene TRBV27, with 10 bases identical to TRBD2. Trimming took 3 bases from V and 0 from J; bases not matched to a gene: 14. Looked up from germline, CDR1 is MNHEY and CDR2 is SMNVEV (reference sequence). This CDR3 is built from 20 residues. CDR3: CASSFLTGSSSGSSYNEQFF. The CDR3 DNA follows: TGTGCCAGCAGTTTCCTGACAGGATCTTCTAGCGGGAGCTCCTACAATGAGCAGTTCTTC.

The chain carries TRBV7-7 and TRBJ2-5, with D possibly matching TRBD1 (6 bases). The CDR3 has 15 residues. Between the trimmed V and J ends, which lost 4 bases and 6 bases, there was a span of 18 bases. Germline V CDR1 and CDR2: SSHAT, FNYEAQ (reference sequence). CDR3 sequence: CASSSGVQLGKTQYF. In DNA form, the CDR3 reads TGTGCCAGCAGCTCAGGGGTACAATTGGGGAAGACCCAGTACTTC.

Here the CDR3 DNA reads TGTGCCTGGAGCCCCGGAACGGGCCGGGAAAAACTGTTTTTT. Its protein is CAWSPGTGREKLFF. The chain joins TRBV30 to TRBJ1-4; the D is unclear. V lost 3 bases, J lost 8 bases, and 16 bases lay in between. The germline V gene encodes CDR1 GTSNPN and CDR2 SVGIG (reference sequence). This CDR3 comprises 14 residues.

V is TRBV29-1 and J is TRBJ1-1, with a possible D match to TRBD1 (6 bases). Trimming pared 5 bases from V and 1 base from J, leaving 11 bases between. The CDR3 spans 13 residues. Looked up from germline, CDR1 is SQVTM and CDR2 is ANQGSEA. CDR3 in amino acids: CSVSPGANTEAFF. The CDR3 coding sequence is TGCAGCGTTTCGCCGGGGGCGAACACTGAAGCTTTCTTT.

The chain has TRBV5-4 and TRBJ2-3; 11 nucleotides align to TRBD2. V lost 0 bases and J lost 4; bases outside the gene matches: 4. CDR1 and CDR2 (germline): SGHNT, YYREEE (reference sequence). CDR3 length equals 16 residues. CDR3 loop: CASSLGLAGGPDTQYF. DNA of the CDR3: TGTGCCAGCAGCTTGGGGCTAGCGGGAGGTCCAGATACGCAGTATTTT.

There are a few counts of this clone. V is TRBV5-1 and J is TRBJ1-2; D ambiguous. Germline values: CDR1 SGHRS, CDR2 YFSETQ. Trimming stripped 0 bases from V and 3 bases from J, with 6 bases between. This CDR3 is 13 amino acids long. CDR3 region: CASSLEGDYGYTF. CDR3 DNA: TGCGCCAGCAGCTTGGAGGGTGACTATGGCTACACCTTC. The variable domain in full, with the rest retrieved from reference TRBV5-1 and TRBJ1-2, is KAGVTQTPRYLIKTRGQQVTLSCSPISGHRSVSWYQQTPGQGLQFLFEYFSETQRNKGNFPGRFSGRQFSNSRSEMNVSTLELGDSALYLCASSLEGDYGYTFGSGTRLTVV.

The chain has TRBV27 and TRBJ2-2; D remains unclear. The CDR3 length is 14 residues. V lost 6 bases and J lost 4, with 12 bases in between. The germline V gene encodes CDR1 MNHEY and CDR2 SMNVEV (reference sequence). The CDR3 protein is CASRESAATGELFF. The CDR3 DNA sequence: TGTGCCAGCAGAGAGTCGGCGGCCACCGGGGAGCTGTTTTTT.

The chain recombines TRBV7-2 with TRBJ2-4; 8 bases line up with TRBD1. The CDR3 is 15 residues long. Germline values: CDR1 SGHTA, CDR2 FQGNSA. V lost 5 bases, J lost 6 bases, and 9 bases stayed unmatched. The CDR3 region is CASSPTTGVLNIQYF. The CDR3 DNA sequence: TGTGCCAGCAGCCCGACGACAGGGGTCTTAAACATTCAGTACTTC.

The sample holds one count of this clone. The rearrangement joins TRBV27 to TRBJ2-7; 14 bases line up with TRBD2. The trim removed 6 bases at V and 3 bases at J, leaving 4 bases unmatched. The CDR3 is 15 residues long. CDR1 and CDR2 from the germline V gene are MNHEY and SMNVEV (reference sequence). The CDR3 coding sequence is TGTGCCAGCAGCCGGGGGACTAGCGGGAGCTACGAGCAGTACTTC. The encoded protein is CASSRGTSGSYEQYF.

CDR3 sequence: CASSHEGVQRRAMNEQFF. The CDR3 DNA follows: TGCGCCAGCAGCCATGAGGGGGTCCAGCGGAGGGCTATGAATGAGCAGTTCTTC. V and J are TRBV4-1 and TRBJ2-1; possibly TRBD1 or TRBD2 for D (6 bases each). V shed 3 bases and J shed 7 bases, with 25 bases lying between them. Germline-derived CDR1 and CDR2 are MGHRA and YSYEKL. This CDR3 contains 18 residues.

This clone showed up just a few times. J is TRBJ1-4 and V is TRBV18; D is undetermined. The CDR3 is 15 residues long. Between the trimmed V and J ends, which lost 3 bases and 4 bases, there was a span of 12 bases. Germline CDR1 and CDR2: KGHSH and LQKENI. The CDR3 nucleotides read TGTGCCAGCTCACCGGTATGGGGAAATAATGAAAAACTGTTTTTT. Its translation is CASSPVWGNNEKLFF.

The chain has TRBV4-3 and TRBJ2-3; 8 nucleotides line up with TRBD1. Germline V gene sequence: CDR1 LGHNA, CDR2 YSLEER. The CDR3 has 15 amino acids. The trim removed 4 bases at V and 3 bases at J, leaving 6 bases unmatched. CDR3 bases: TGCGCCAGCAGCCCGGGACAGGCATATACAGATACGCAGTATTTT. It codes for CASSPGQAYTDTQYF.

The chain uses TRBV11-2 and TRBJ2-7; D is perhaps TRBD1 or TRBD2 (5 bases each). Germline CDR1 is SGHAT and CDR2 is FQNNGV. The CDR3 runs 15 residues. The germline V and J ends were trimmed by 7 bases and 0 bases, with 16 bases remaining between them. In DNA form, the CDR3 reads TGTGCCAGCACCCCCCAGGGACGGGACTCCTACGAGCAGTACTTC. Translating it yields CASTPQGRDSYEQYF.

This clone was recorded once. V is TRBV5-1 and J is TRBJ1-4, with 8 bases that match TRBD1. Germline V gene data show CDR1 as SGHRS and CDR2 as YFSETQ. The CDR3 consists of 14 residues. V was pared by 3 bases and J by 4 bases, with 2 bases of the junction left unmatched. The CDR3 reads CASSSDRGNEKLFF. The CDR3 DNA reads TGCGCCAGCAGCTCCGACAGGGGTAATGAAAAACTGTTTTTT.

The V and J genes are TRBV11-2 and TRBJ2-5; D is unresolved. The V end was cut by 5 bases, the J end by 5 bases, with 12 bases between. Germline values: CDR1 SGHAT, CDR2 FQNNGV. The CDR3 has 13 amino acids. The DNA for the CDR3 is TGTGCCAGCAGCCTCAGGTTCCGGGAGACCCAGTACTTC. Translation gives CASSLRFRETQYF.

The J gene is TRBJ2-2, the V gene TRBV18, with D hard to call. The germline V gene encodes CDR1 KGHSH and CDR2 LQKENI. This CDR3 has 16 residues. V was shortened by 6 bases and J by 1 base, with 15 bases between the two germline ends. Here the CDR3 reads CASSPPGRQNTGELFF. CDR3 DNA: TGTGCCAGCTCCCCCCCTGGGCGGCAGAACACCGGGGAGCTGTTTTTT.

The chain has TRBV27 and TRBJ1-6; possible D gene TRBD1, 6 bases. The CDR3 is 15 residues long. The V end was cut by 6 bases, the J end by 10 bases, with 19 bases between. Germline CDR1 and CDR2: MNHEY and SMNVEV (reference sequence). CDR3 residues: CASSLGGREGSPLHF. CDR3 coding DNA: TGTGCCAGCAGCCTCGGGGGCCGGGAGGGATCACCCCTCCACTTT.

The V call is TRBV4-1, the J call TRBJ1-1, with D possibly being TRBD1 (5 bases). The V and J ends lost 3 bases and 4 bases respectively, with 18 bases between them. The CDR3 sequence is 16 residues long. Germline values: CDR1 MGHRA, CDR2 YSYEKL. CDR3 sequence: CASSQPISRGSTEAFF. Here the CDR3 DNA reads TGCGCCAGCAGCCAGCCCATAAGTCGGGGGTCCACTGAAGCTTTCTTT.

The chain couples TRBV7-9 to TRBJ1-4; no definite D call. With 7 bases removed from V and 4 bases from J, the gap between germline ends came to 13 bases. Per germline, CDR1 SEHNR and CDR2 FQNEAQ (reference sequence). The CDR3 has 14 amino acids. The CDR3 nucleotides read TGTGCCAGCACCACTGGGTCAGTTAATGAAAAACTGTTTTTT. This codes for CASTTGSVNEKLFF.

V and J are TRBV28 and TRBJ2-5; 8 bases map to TRBD2. Per the germline V gene, CDR1 is MDHEN and CDR2 is SYDVKM. Losses at the gene ends were 3 bases for V and 6 bases for J; bases not matched to a gene: 15. This CDR3 has 17 residues. The CDR3 loop reads CASSLILAGPVRKTQYF. The CDR3 DNA reads TGTGCCAGCAGTTTGATTTTAGCGGGGCCAGTCCGGAAGACCCAGTACTTC.

Here the CDR3 reads CASSLGGRYEQYF. The CDR3 DNA sequence: TGTGCCAGCAGCTTAGGGGGGCGGTACGAGCAGTACTTC. The chain carries TRBV7-2 and TRBJ2-7, with TRBD1 as a possible D gene (6 bases). The V gene's germline CDR1 is SGHTA and CDR2 FQGNSA. CDR3 length: 13 amino acids. V gave up 1 base and J gave up 4 bases, with 8 bases separating them. Drawing the rest from reference TRBV7-2 and TRBJ2-7, the complete variable domain is GAGVSQSPSNKVTEKGKDVELRCDPISGHTALYWYRQSLGQGLEFLIYFQGNSAPDKSGLPSDRFSAERTGGSVSTLTIQRTQQEDSAVYLCASSLGGRYEQYFGPGTRLTVT.

This clone was observed once. This rearrangement joins TRBV5-5 to TRBJ2-1, with TRBD2 matching 12 bases. J lost 5 bases, V lost 3 bases, and 6 bases had no gene match. Germline values: CDR1 SGHKS, CDR2 YYEKEE (reference sequence). The CDR3 is 16 residues long. As DNA, the CDR3 is TGTGCCAGCAGCTCCCTCCGGACTAGCGGGAACAATGAGCAGTTCTTC. It specifies CASSSLRTSGNNEQFF.

V is TRBV11-1 and J is TRBJ2-1; the D is unclear. CDR1 is SGHAT, CDR2 FQDESV, per germline (reference sequence). This CDR3 has 15 amino acids. Trimming shortened V by 2 bases and J by 4 bases, and 12 bases separated the two germline ends. The CDR3 DNA follows: TGTGCCAGCAGCTTATTGAATGGCGCATACAATGAGCAGTTCTTC. Its protein product is CASSLLNGAYNEQFF.

This clone was seen a few times. This sequence joins TRBV4-3 and TRBJ2-7, with TRBD2 matching 9 bases. This CDR3 is 16 amino acids long. Trimming removed 1 base from V and 5 bases from J; junction bases left unmatched: 9. CDR1 and CDR2 from the germline V gene are LGHNA and YSLEER. The DNA of the CDR3 is TGCGCCAGCAGCCAAGTGACAGCGGGAGGTTCTGACGAGCAGTACTTC. Its translation is CASSQVTAGGSDEQYF.

The chain carries TRBV28 and TRBJ2-7; maybe TRBD2 (6 bases). The length of the CDR3 is 15 residues. V was trimmed by 5 bases and J by 1 base, leaving 15 bases between them. Germline CDR1 MDHEN, CDR2 SYDVKM. The CDR3 here is CASSPWGVISYEQYF. The CDR3 DNA sequence: TGTGCCAGCAGTCCCTGGGGGGTAATTTCCTACGAGCAGTACTTC.

Only a few counts were recorded for this clone. The rearrangement links TRBV18 to TRBJ1-5; perhaps TRBD1 as D (6 bases). The CDR3 length is 15 residues. With 0 bases removed from V and 5 bases from J, the gap between germline ends came to 11 bases. CDR1 is KGHSH, CDR2 LQKENI, per germline. CDR3 sequence: CASSPPGAYDQPQHF. The CDR3 region has the DNA TGTGCCAGCTCACCACCGGGGGCGTACGATCAGCCCCAGCATTTT.

V is TRBV5-6 and J is TRBJ2-3; TRBD2 might be the D (5 bases). Trimming pared 4 bases from V and 4 bases from J, leaving 13 bases between. CDR1 and CDR2 from the germline V gene are SGHDT and YYEEEE. The CDR3 has 14 amino acids. The CDR3 reads CASSRPPGSDTQYF. In DNA form, the CDR3 reads TGTGCCAGCAGCCGACCCCCGGGGTCAGATACGCAGTATTTT.